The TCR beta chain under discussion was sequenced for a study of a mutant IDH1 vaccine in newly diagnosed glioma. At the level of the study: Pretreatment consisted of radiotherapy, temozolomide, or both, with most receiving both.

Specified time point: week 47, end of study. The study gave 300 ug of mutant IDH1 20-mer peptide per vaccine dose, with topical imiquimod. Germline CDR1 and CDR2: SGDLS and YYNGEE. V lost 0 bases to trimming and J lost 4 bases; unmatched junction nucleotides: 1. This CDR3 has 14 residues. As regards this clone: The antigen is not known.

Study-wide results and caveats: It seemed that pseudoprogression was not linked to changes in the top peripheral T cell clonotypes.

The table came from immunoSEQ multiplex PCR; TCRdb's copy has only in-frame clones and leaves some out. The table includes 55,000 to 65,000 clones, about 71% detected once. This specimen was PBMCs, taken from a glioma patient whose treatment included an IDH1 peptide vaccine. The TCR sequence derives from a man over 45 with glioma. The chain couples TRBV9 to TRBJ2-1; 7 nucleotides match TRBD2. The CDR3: CASSVGGGYNEQFF. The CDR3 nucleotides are TGTGCCAGCAGCGTAGGCGGGGGTTACAATGAGCAGTTCTTC.